Shown below are 5 T cell receptor beta chains from a single sample sequenced in a study of blood T cell repertoires in COVID-19 (dated by TCRdb to 2020 to 2021). Library creation used the immunoSEQ multiplex PCR assay. The table comes from immuneACCESS by way of TCRdb, which keeps in-frame sequences with V and J called. Part of the clones is missing from these tables; in studies checked, under half for an unresolved V gene and the rest for unknown reasons. This sample is represented by around 94,000 clones; about 78% of them were singletons. The ten largest clones capture roughly a tenth of the sample. Sequences were obtained from peripheral blood. Source of these receptors: a man aged 55-75 years with active or convalescent COVID-19.

The J gene is TRBJ2-1, the V gene TRBV29-1; 10 bases fit TRBD2. The CDR3 is 16 residues long. Trimming removed 4 bases from V and 7 bases from J; junction bases left unmatched: 13. Germline CDR1 is SQVTM and CDR2 is ANQGSEA. In DNA form, the CDR3 reads TGCAGCGTTGGTATGGGGGCTAGCGGGAGTCAAAATGAGCAGTTCTTC. The encoded protein is CSVGMGASGSQNEQFF.

The chain has TRBV5-1 and TRBJ1-6, with 8 bases identical to TRBD1. This CDR3 comprises 14 residues. The germline V gene encodes CDR1 SGHRS and CDR2 YFSETQ. V was clipped by 1 base and J by 8 bases; unmatched bases: 2. The CDR3 bases are TGCGCCAGCAGCTTGACAGGGGGAGATTCACCCCTCCACTTT. Protein: CASSLTGGDSPLHF.

V is TRBV7-8 and J is TRBJ1-2, with TRBD1 matching over 8 bases. The CDR3 contains 15 residues. With 4 bases clipped from V and 3 bases from J, the junction kept 7 bases outside the gene matches. Germline assignment: CDR1 SGHVS and CDR2 FQNEAQ. The CDR3 sequence is CASSSLGQEDYGYTF. CDR3 DNA sequence: TGTGCCAGCAGCTCATTGGGACAGGAGGACTATGGCTACACCTTC.

The V and J genes are TRBV5-1 and TRBJ1-4, with 9 bases that match TRBD1. V lost 4 bases to trimming and J lost 10 bases; unmatched junction nucleotides: 11. The CDR3 sequence is 15 residues long. Germline lookup yields CDR1 SGHRS and CDR2 YFSETQ. CDR3 loop: CASSATGTGLGKLFF. The DNA for the CDR3 is TGCGCCAGCAGCGCCACCGGGACAGGGTTGGGAAAACTGTTTTTT. Together with reference TRBV5-1 and TRBJ1-4, the CDR3 gives the full variable domain: KAGVTQTPRYLIKTRGQQVTLSCSPISGHRSVSWYQQTPGQGLQFLFEYFSETQRNKGNFPGRFSGRQFSNSRSEMNVSTLELGDSALYLCASSATGTGLGKLFFGSGTQLSVL.

V and J are TRBV11-2 and TRBJ1-1; no firm D call. Germline values: CDR1 SGHAT, CDR2 FQNNGV. With 4 bases removed from V and 1 base from J, the gap between germline ends came to 10 bases. This CDR3 region has 14 residues. CDR3 residues: CASSYTPGNTEAFF. CDR3 sequence (DNA): TGTGCCAGCAGCTATACCCCCGGGAACACTGAAGCTTTCTTT.